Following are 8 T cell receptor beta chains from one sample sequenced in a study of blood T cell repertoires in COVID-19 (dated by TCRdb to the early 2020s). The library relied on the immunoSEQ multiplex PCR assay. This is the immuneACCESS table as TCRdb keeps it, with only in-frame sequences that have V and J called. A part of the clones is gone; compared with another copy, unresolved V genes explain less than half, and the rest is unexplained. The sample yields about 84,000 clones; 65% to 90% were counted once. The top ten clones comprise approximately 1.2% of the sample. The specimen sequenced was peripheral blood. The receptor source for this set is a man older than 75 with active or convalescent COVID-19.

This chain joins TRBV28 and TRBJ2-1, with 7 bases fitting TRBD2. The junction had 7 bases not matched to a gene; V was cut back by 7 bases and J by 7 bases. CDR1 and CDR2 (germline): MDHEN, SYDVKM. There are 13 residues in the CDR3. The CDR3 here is CASTLTGGNEQFF. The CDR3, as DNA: TGTGCCAGCACGTTGACCGGGGGGAATGAGCAGTTCTTC.

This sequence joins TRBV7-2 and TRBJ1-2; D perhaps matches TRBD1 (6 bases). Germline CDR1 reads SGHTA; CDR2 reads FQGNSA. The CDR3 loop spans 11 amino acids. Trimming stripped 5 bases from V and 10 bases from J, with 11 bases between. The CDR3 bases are TGTGCCAGCAGCCCCGGGACACCCTACACCTTC. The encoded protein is CASSPGTPYTF.

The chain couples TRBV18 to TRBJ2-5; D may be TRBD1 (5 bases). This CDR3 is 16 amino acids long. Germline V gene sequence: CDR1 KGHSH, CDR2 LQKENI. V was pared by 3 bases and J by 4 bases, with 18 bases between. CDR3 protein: CASSPPGLSRGETQYF. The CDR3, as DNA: TGTGCCAGCTCACCTCCGGGCCTGTCAAGGGGAGAGACCCAGTACTTC.

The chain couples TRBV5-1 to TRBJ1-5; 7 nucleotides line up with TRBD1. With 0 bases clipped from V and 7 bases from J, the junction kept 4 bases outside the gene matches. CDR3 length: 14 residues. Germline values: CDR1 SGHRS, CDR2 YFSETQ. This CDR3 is CASSLGQGEQPQHF. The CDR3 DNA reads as TGCGCCAGCAGCTTGGGGCAGGGGGAACAGCCCCAGCATTTT.

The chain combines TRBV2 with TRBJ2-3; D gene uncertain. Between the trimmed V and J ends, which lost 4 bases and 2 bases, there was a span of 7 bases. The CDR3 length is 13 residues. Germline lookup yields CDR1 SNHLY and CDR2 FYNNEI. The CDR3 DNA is TGTGCCAGCAGTGCCGAGATCACAGATACGCAGTATTTT. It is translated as CASSAEITDTQYF.

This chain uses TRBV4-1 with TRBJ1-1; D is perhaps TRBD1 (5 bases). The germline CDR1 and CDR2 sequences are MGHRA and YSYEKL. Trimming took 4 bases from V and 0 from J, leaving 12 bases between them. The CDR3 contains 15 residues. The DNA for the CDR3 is TGCGCCAGCAGCCCATTGGCAGGGATGAACACTGAAGCTTTCTTT. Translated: CASSPLAGMNTEAFF.

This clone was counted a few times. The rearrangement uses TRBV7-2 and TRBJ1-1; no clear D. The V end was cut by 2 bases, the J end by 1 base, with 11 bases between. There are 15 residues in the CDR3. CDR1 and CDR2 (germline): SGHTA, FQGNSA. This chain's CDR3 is CASSLSGQTNTEAFF. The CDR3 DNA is TGTGCCAGCAGCTTAAGTGGGCAGACGAACACTGAAGCTTTCTTT. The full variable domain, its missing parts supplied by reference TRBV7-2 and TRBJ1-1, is GAGVSQSPSNKVTEKGKDVELRCDPISGHTALYWYRQSLGQGLEFLIYFQGNSAPDKSGLPSDRFSAERTGGSVSTLTIQRTQQEDSAVYLCASSLSGQTNTEAFFGQGTRLTVV.

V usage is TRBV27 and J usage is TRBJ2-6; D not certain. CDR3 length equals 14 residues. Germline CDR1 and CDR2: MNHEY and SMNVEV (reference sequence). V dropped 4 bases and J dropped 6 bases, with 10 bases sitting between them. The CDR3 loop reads CASSSPITANVLTF. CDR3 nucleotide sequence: TGTGCCAGCAGTTCCCCTATTACGGCCAACGTCCTGACTTTC.